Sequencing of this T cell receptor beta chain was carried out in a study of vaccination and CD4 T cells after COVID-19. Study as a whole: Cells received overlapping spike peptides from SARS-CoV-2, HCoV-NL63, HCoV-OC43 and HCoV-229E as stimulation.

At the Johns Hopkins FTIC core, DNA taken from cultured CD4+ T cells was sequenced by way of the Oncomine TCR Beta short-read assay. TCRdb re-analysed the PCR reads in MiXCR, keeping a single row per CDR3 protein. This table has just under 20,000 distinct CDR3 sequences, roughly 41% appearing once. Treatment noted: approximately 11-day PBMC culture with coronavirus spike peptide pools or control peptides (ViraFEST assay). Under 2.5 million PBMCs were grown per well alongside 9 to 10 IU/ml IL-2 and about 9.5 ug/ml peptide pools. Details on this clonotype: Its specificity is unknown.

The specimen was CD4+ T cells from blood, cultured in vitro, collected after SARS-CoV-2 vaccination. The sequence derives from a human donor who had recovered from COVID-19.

Written as DNA, the CDR3 is TGTGCCAGTAGTTTGGGAGACAGGGGGCTCCACTATGGCTACACCTTC. Its protein product is CASSLGDRGLHYGYTF. The chain couples TRBV19 to TRBJ1-2; TRBD1 agrees at 10 bases. The CDR3 consists of 16 residues. Germline CDR1 and CDR2: LNHDA and SQIVND (reference sequence). Germline trimming cut 5 bases from V and 3 bases from J; bases unmatched to any gene: 9.